This TCR beta chain is from a study of preoperative IRX-2 immunotherapy in early breast cancer. Method: immunoSEQ multiplex PCR; TCRdb's copy keeps in-frame clones and lacks some. The repertoire holds roughly 24,000 clones, with 90% to 95% as singletons. Stated treatment: preoperative locoregional IRX-2 cytokine immunotherapy. Samples came from a phase Ib trial of preoperative locoregional IRX-2 cytokine immunotherapy. Germline V CDR1 and CDR2: SEHNR, FQNEAQ (reference sequence). This CDR3 has 15 residues. Trimming stripped 1 base from V and 0 bases from J, with 4 bases between. Sequencing used tumor tissue, obtained after IRX-2 immunotherapy. The rearrangement joins TRBV7-9 to TRBJ2-6; D is uncertain. This TCR derives from a human donor with breast cancer. CDR3 region: CASSLDGSGANVLTF. CDR3 DNA sequence: TGTGCCAGCAGCTTAGATGGCTCTGGGGCCAACGTCCTGACTTTC.